The sequence of this T cell receptor (beta chain) was determined in a study of PD-1 blockade in mismatch repair-deficient tumors. PCR or immunohistochemistry showed mismatch repair deficiency in every enrolled patient. The germline gives CDR1 SGHKS, CDR2 YYEKEE (reference sequence). Trimming stripped 4 bases from V and 8 bases from J, with 9 bases between. This CDR3 contains 11 residues. The data were produced by immunoSEQ multiplex PCR, yet TCRdb's version contains in-frame clones alone and is incomplete. The data show more than 15,000 clones, with roughly 80% seen just once and 3.4% held by the top ten.

The specimen comprised PBMCs, sampled 4 weeks after starting pembrolizumab. The TCR sequence derives from an adult with mismatch repair-deficient cancer. This chain connects TRBV5-5 to TRBJ1-2; D remains unclear. In DNA form, the CDR3 reads TGTGCCAGCAGCCCTAATCGGGGCTACACCTTC. Encoded protein: CASSPNRGYTF.